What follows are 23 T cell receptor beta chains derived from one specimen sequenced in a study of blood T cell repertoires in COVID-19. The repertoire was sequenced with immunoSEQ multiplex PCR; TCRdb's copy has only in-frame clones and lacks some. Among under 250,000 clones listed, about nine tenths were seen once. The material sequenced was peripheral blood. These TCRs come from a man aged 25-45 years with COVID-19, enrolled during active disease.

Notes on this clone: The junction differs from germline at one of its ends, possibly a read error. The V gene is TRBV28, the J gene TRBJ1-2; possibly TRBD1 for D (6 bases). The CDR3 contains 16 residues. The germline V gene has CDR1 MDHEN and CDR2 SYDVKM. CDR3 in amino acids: CASRLFLGGARYGYTF. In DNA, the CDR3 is TGTGCCAGCAGGTTATTCCTGGGGGGGGCAAGATATGGCTACACCTTC.

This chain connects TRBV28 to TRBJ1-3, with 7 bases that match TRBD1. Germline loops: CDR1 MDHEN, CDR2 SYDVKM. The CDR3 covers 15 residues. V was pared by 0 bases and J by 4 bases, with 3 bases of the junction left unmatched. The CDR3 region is CASSLWAGGGNTIYF. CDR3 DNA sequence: TGTGCCAGCAGTTTATGGGCAGGGGGAGGAAACACCATATATTTT.

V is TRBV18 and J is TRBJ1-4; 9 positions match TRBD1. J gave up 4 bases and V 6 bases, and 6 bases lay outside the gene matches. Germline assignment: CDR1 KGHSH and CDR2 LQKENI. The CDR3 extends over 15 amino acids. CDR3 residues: CASSRDRERNEKLFF. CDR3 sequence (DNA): TGTGCCAGCTCCCGGGACAGGGAACGTAATGAAAAACTGTTTTTT.

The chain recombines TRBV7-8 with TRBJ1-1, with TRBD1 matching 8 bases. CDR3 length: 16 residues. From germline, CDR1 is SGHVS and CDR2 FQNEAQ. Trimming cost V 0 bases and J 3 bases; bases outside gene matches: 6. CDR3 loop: CASSLAGTTGDTEAFF. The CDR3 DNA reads TGTGCCAGCAGCTTAGCGGGAACGACAGGGGACACTGAAGCTTTCTTT.

The CDR3 spells CASSLFSALNTEAFF. DNA of the CDR3: TGCGCCAGCAGCTTGTTCAGCGCCCTTAACACTGAAGCTTTCTTT. The chain joins TRBV5-1 to TRBJ1-1; unclear D gene. The CDR3 spans 15 residues. V was clipped by 1 base and J by 2 bases, with 12 bases between them. Per the germline V gene, CDR1 is SGHRS and CDR2 is YFSETQ.

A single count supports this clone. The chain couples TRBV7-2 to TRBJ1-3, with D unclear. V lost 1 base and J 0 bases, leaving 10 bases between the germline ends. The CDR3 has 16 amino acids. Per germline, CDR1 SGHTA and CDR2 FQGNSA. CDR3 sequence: CASSLVGTNSGNTIYF. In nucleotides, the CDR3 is TGTGCCAGCAGCTTAGTCGGCACTAACTCTGGAAACACCATATATTTT.

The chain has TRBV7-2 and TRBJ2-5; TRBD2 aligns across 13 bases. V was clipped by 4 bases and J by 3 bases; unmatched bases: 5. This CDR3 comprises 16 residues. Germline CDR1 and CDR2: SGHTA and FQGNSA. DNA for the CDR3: TGTGCCAGCAGCTCCACTAGCGGGGGGGGAGAAGAGACCCAGTACTTC. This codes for CASSSTSGGGEETQYF.

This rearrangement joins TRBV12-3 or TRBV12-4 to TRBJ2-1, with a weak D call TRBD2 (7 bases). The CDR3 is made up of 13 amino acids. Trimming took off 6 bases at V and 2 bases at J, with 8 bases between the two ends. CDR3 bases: TGTGCCAGCAGGGGGGGGCCCTACAATGAGCAGTTCTTC. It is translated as CASRGGPYNEQFF.

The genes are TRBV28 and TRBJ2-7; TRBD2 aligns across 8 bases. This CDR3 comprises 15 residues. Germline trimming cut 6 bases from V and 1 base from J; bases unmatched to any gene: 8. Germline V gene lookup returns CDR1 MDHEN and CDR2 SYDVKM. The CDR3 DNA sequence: TGTGCCAGCAGGCCGGGACTAGTTTGGTCCTACGAGCAGTACTTC. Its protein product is CASRPGLVWSYEQYF.

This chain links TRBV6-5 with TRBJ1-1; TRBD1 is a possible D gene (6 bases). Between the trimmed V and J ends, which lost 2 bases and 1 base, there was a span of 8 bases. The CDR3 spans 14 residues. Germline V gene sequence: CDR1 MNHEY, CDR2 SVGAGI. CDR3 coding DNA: TGTGCCAGCAGTTACCAGGGACAGAACACTGAAGCTTTCTTT. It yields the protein CASSYQGQNTEAFF.

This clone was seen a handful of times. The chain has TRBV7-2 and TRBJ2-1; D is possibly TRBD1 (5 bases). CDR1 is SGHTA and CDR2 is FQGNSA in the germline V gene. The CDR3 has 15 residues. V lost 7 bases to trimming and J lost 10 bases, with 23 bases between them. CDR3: CASIPGSDRRLEQFF. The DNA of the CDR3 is TGTGCCAGCATCCCAGGGTCCGACCGCCGACTGGAGCAGTTCTTC.

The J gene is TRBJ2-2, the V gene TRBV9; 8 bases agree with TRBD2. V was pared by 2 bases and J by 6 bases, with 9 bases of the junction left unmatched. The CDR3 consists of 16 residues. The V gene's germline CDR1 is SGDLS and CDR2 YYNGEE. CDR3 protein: CASSVGGLVFPGELFF. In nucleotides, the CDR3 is TGTGCCAGCAGCGTGGGGGGACTAGTTTTCCCCGGGGAGCTGTTTTTT.

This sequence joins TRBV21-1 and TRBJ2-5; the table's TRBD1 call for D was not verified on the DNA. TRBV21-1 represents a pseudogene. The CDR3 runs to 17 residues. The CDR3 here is CASSNGTRGQFQETQYF. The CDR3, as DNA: TGTGCCAGCAGCAACGGTACCCGGGGACAGTTCCAAGAGACCCAGTACTTC.

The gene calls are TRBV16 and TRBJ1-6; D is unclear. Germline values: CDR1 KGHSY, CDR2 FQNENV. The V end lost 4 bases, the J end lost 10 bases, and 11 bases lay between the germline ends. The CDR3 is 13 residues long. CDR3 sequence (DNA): TGTGCCAGCAGCCTTGTCCTGGAGTCACCCCTCCACTTT. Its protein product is CASSLVLESPLHF.

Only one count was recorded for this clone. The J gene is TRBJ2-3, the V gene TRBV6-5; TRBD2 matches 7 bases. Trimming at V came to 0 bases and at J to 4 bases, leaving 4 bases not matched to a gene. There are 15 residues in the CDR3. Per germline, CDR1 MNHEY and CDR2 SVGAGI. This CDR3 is CASSYSKTSSDTQYF. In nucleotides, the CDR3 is TGTGCCAGCAGTTACTCGAAGACTAGCTCAGATACGCAGTATTTT.

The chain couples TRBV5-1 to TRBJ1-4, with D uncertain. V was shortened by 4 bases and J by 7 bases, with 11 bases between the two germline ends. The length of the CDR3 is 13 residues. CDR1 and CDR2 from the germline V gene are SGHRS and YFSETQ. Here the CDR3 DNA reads TGCGCCAGCAGCATGGACGGTGGTGAAAAACTGTTTTTT. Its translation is CASSMDGGEKLFF.

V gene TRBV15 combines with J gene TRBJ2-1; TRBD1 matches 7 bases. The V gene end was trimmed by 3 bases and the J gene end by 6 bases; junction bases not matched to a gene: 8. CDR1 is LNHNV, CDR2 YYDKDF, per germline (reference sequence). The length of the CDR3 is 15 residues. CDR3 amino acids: CATSSPPTGANEQFF. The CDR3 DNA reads TGTGCCACCAGCAGTCCTCCAACAGGGGCCAATGAGCAGTTCTTC. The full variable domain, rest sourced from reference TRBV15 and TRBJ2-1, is DAMVIQNPRYQVTQFGKPVTLSCSQTLNHNVMYWYQQKSSQAPKLLFHYYDKDFNNEADTPDNFQSRRPNTSFCFLDIRSPGLGDTAMYLCATSSPPTGANEQFFGPGTRLTVL.

The CDR3 DNA follows: TGCAGCGTAAGGACAGGGGACGGGAGCGAGCAGTACTTC. Its translation is CSVRTGDGSEQYF. The chain carries TRBV29-1 and TRBJ2-7, with 9 nucleotides matching TRBD1. The CDR3 contains 13 residues. After removal of 6 bases from V and 6 bases from J, the junction contained 9 bases not matched to a gene. Germline CDR1 reads SQVTM; CDR2 reads ANQGSEA.

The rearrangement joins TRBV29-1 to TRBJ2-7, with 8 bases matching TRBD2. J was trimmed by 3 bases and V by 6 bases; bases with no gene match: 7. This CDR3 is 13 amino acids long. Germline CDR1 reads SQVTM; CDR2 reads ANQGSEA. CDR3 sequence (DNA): TGCAGCGTGGGCCGGGGGGGAGACTACGAGCAGTACTTC. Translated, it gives CSVGRGGDYEQYF.

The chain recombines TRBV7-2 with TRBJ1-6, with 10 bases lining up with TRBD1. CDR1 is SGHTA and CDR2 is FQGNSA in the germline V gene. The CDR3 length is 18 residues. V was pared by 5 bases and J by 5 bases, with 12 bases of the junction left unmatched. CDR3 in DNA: TGTGCCAGCAGCCCCTGGAGGGGACAGGGGCGAAATAATTCACCCCTCCACTTT. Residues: CASSPWRGQGRNNSPLHF.

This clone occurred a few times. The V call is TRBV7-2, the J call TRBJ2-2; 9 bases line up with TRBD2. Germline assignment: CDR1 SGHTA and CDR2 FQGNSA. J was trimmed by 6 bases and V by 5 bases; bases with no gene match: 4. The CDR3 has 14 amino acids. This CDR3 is CASSPVAGAGELFF. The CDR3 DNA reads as TGTGCCAGCAGCCCCGTAGCGGGAGCCGGGGAGCTGTTTTTT.

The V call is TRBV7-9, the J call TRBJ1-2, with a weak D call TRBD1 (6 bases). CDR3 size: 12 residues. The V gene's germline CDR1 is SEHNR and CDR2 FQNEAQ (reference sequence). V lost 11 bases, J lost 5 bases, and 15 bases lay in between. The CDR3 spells CAGGRGSYGYTF. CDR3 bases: TGTGCCGGCGGCAGGGGTAGTTATGGCTACACCTTC.

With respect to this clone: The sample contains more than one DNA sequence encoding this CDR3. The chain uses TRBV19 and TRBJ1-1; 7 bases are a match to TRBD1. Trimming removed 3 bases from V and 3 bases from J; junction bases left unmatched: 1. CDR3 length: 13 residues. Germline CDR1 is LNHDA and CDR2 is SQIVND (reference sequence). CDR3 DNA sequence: TGTGCCAGTAGTATCGACAGGGACACTGAAGCTTTCTTT. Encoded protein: CASSIDRDTEAFF.